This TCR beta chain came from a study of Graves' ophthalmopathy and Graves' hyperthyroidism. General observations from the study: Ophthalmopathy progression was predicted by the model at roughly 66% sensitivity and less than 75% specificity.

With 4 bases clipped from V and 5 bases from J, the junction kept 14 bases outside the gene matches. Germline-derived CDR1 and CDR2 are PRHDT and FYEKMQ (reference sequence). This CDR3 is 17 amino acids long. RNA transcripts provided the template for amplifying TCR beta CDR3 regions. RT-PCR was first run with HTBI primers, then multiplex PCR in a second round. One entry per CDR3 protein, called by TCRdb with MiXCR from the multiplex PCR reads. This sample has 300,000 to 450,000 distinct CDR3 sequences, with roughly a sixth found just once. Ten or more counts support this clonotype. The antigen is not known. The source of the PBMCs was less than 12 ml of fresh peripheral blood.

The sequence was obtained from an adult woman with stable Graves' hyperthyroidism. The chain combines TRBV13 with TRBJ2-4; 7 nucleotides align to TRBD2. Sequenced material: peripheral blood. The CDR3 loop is CASSWGREELAQNIQYF. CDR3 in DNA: TGTGCCAGCAGCTGGGGACGGGAGGAATTGGCGCAAAACATTCAGTACTTC.